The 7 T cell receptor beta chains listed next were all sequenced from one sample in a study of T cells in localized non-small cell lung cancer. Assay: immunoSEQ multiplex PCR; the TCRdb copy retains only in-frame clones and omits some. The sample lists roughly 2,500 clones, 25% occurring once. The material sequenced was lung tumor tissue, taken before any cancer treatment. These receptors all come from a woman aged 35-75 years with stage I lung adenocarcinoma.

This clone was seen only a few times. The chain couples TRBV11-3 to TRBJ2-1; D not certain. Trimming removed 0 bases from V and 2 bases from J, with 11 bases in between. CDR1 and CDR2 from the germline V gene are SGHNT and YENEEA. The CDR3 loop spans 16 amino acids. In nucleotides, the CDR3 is TGTGCCAGCAGCTTAGATCTTCAAGTCACCTACAATGAGCAGTTCTTC. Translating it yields CASSLDLQVTYNEQFF.

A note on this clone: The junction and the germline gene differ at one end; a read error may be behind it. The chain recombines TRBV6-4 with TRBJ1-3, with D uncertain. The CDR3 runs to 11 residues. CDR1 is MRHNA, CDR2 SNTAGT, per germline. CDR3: CAISERNTIYF. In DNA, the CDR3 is TGTGCCATCAGTGAGAGAAACACCATATATTTT.

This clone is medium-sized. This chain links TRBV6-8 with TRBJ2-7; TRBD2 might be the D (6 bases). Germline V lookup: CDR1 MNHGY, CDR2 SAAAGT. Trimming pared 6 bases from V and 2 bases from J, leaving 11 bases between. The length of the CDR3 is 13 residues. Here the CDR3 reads CASRQAGPYEQYF. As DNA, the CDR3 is TGTGCCAGCAGGCAGGCGGGGCCCTACGAGCAGTACTTC.

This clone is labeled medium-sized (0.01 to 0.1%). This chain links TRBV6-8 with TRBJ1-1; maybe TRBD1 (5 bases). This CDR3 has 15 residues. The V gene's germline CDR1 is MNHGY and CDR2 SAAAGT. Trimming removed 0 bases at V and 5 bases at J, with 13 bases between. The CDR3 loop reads CASSYSAPGETEAFF. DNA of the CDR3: TGTGCCAGCAGTTACTCTGCCCCGGGGGAGACTGAAGCTTTCTTT.

CDR3 bases: TGTGCATCGGAGGTGAACTATGGCTACACCTTC. Residues: CASEVNYGYTF. V gene TRBV30 combines with J gene TRBJ1-2; D remains unclear. Per the germline V gene, CDR1 is GTSNPN and CDR2 is SVGIG (reference sequence). CDR3 length equals 11 residues.

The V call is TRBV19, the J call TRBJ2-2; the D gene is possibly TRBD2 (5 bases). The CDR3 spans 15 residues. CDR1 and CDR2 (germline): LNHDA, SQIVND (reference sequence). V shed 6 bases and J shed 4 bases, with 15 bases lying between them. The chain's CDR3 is CASSSPARGTGELFF. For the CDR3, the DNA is TGTGCCAGTAGCTCCCCGGCCCGGGGCACCGGGGAGCTGTTTTTT.

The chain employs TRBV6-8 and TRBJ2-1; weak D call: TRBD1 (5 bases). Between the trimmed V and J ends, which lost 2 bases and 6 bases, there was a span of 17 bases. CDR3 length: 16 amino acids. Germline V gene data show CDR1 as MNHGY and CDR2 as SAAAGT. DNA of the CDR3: TGTGCCAGCAGTTACCTCGAGGCTAGTGGGGCCAATGAGCAGTTCTTC. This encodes CASSYLEASGANEQFF.